This passage covers 20 T cell receptor beta chains from one sample sequenced in a study of identical twins. TCRdb passed the 5' RACE reads through MiXCR, listing each CDR3 protein once. The repertoire holds approximately 220,000 distinct CDR3 sequences, with over 8% as singletons. Sequencing was carried out using memory (CD45RO+) T cells sorted from blood. These receptors came from a woman between 18 and 29 years old in good health.

In its sample, this clonotype was seen many times. The V gene is TRBV7-2, the J gene TRBJ2-7, with D possibly TRBD2 on 6 matching bases. In germline, CDR1 is SGHTA, CDR2 FQGNSA. V was cut by 8 bases and J by 1 base, with 12 bases left in between. The CDR3 runs to 13 residues. The CDR3 is CASDPGGSYEQYF. The DNA of the CDR3 is TGTGCCAGCGACCCCGGAGGGTCCTACGAGCAGTACTTC. Based on the CDR3 plus reference TRBV7-2 and TRBJ2-7, the full variable domain is GAGVSQSPSNKVTEKGKDVELRCDPISGHTALYWYRQSLGQGLEFLIYFQGNSAPDKSGLPSDRFSAERTGGSVSTLTIQRTQQEDSAVYLCASDPGGSYEQYFGPGTRLTVT.

J is TRBJ2-3 and V is TRBV20-1; D is possibly TRBD1 (7 bases). Germline V CDR1 and CDR2: DFQATT, SNEGSKA (reference sequence). The CDR3 totals 16 residues. The ends were cut back, 3 bases at V and 4 bases at J, with 20 bases in the middle. The CDR3 nucleotides are TGCAGTGCTAGGACCTGGGCAGGGGGGTTGGCAGATACGCAGTATTTT. Protein sequence: CSARTWAGGLADTQYF.

J is TRBJ2-1 and V is TRBV11-2; the match to TRBD1 covers 7 bases. The CDR3 is 15 amino acids. CDR1 SGHAT and CDR2 FQNNGV come from the germline V gene. The junction had 10 bases not matched to a gene; V was cut back by 4 bases and J by 7 bases. In nucleotides, the CDR3 is TGTGCCAGCAGCTCATCAGGGGGTTCTTCGAATGAGCAGTTCTTC. This sequence encodes CASSSSGGSSNEQFF.

V gene TRBV3-1 combines with J gene TRBJ1-2, with 8 bases fitting TRBD1. Per germline, CDR1 LGHDT and CDR2 YNNKEL (reference sequence). The CDR3 consists of 14 residues. After removal of 4 bases from V and 3 bases from J, the junction contained 4 bases not matched to a gene. CDR3: CASSPRTGHYGYTF. For the CDR3, the DNA is TGTGCCAGCAGCCCGCGGACAGGGCACTATGGCTACACCTTC.

This clonotype has only a few counts. V is TRBV20-1 and J is TRBJ2-1; D is possibly TRBD2 (6 bases). CDR3 length: 16 residues. Germline CDR1 reads DFQATT; CDR2 reads SNEGSKA (reference sequence). Trimming took off 5 bases at V and 0 bases at J, with 17 bases between the two ends. Written as DNA, the CDR3 is TGCAGTGCTCTTTTTCGGGACTCGAGCTCCTACAATGAGCAGTTCTTC. Residues: CSALFRDSSSYNEQFF.

V usage is TRBV5-6 and J usage is TRBJ1-5; D unclear. The CDR3 has 12 residues. Germline V gives CDR1 SGHDT, CDR2 YYEEEE. With 0 bases removed from V and 5 bases from J, the gap between germline ends came to 3 bases. CDR3: CASSLGDQPQHF. As DNA, the CDR3 is TGTGCCAGCAGCTTGGGTGATCAGCCCCAGCATTTT. The full variable domain, in which reference TRBV5-6 and TRBJ1-5 provide the parts outside the CDR3, is DAGVTQSPTHLIKTRGQQVTLRCSPKSGHDTVSWYQQALGQGPQFIFQYYEEEERQRGNFPDRFSGHQFPNYSSELNVNALLLGDSALYLCASSLGDQPQHFGDGTRLSIL.

This rearrangement joins TRBV20-1 to TRBJ2-3; 14 bases map to TRBD2. The CDR3 is made up of 17 amino acids. V shed 1 base and J 0 bases; nucleotides not matched to a gene: 3. Germline-derived CDR1 and CDR2 are DFQATT and SNEGSKA (reference sequence). CDR3 bases: TGCAGTGCTAGAGCGACTAGCGGGAGGGGTAGCACAGATACGCAGTATTTT. Translated: CSARATSGRGSTDTQYF.

This clonotype has more than one count but fewer than ten. The V and J genes are TRBV3-1 and TRBJ2-7; the match to TRBD1 covers 8 bases. CDR3 size: 14 residues. V gave up 8 bases and J gave up 2 bases; unmatched junction bases: 8. CDR1 is LGHDT and CDR2 is YNNKEL in the germline V gene (reference sequence). Written as DNA, the CDR3 is TGTGCCAGCGAGGGACAGGATAGACCCTACGAGCAGTACTTC. Translated: CASEGQDRPYEQYF.

This clonotype was recorded a few times. This chain links TRBV11-2 with TRBJ2-1, with D unresolved. Germline lookup yields CDR1 SGHAT and CDR2 FQNNGV. V shed 1 base and J shed 4 bases, with 11 bases lying between them. The CDR3 consists of 15 residues. The CDR3 loop is CASSLAVGFYNEQFF. The CDR3 bases are TGTGCCAGCAGCTTAGCCGTGGGGTTTTACAATGAGCAGTTCTTC. Filled out from reference TRBV11-2 and TRBJ2-1, the complete variable domain reads EAGVAQSPRYKIIEKRQSVAFWCNPISGHATLYWYQQILGQGPKLLIQFQNNGVVDDSQLPKDRFSAERLKGVDSTLKIQPAKLEDSAVYLCASSLAVGFYNEQFFGPGTRLTVL.

This clonotype was recorded many times. The chain employs TRBV24-1 and TRBJ2-3; D is possibly TRBD2 (6 bases). The CDR3 runs 16 residues. V lost 2 bases and J 3 bases, leaving 14 bases between the germline ends. The germline V gene encodes CDR1 KGHDR and CDR2 SFDVKD. CDR3 sequence (DNA): TGTGCCACCAGTGATTATGGACGAGGAGGGACAGATACGCAGTATTTT. It translates to CATSDYGRGGTDTQYF.

The J gene is TRBJ1-3, the V gene TRBV20-1; the D is unclear. Germline lookup yields CDR1 DFQATT and CDR2 SNEGSKA (reference sequence). The CDR3 loop spans 13 amino acids. The V end was cut by 3 bases, the J end by 4 bases, with 10 bases between. CDR3 residues: CSARGSGGNTIYF. In DNA form, the CDR3 reads TGCAGTGCTAGGGGGTCTGGGGGAAACACCATATATTTT.

The chain has TRBV5-6 and TRBJ2-3; 16 nucleotides line up with TRBD2. This CDR3 is built from 19 residues. The trim removed 4 bases at V and 3 bases at J, leaving 11 bases unmatched. Germline loops: CDR1 SGHDT, CDR2 YYEEEE. This CDR3 reads CASSRSLGTSGGATDTQYF. CDR3 nucleotide sequence: TGTGCCAGCAGCAGAAGCCTCGGGACTAGCGGGGGGGCAACAGATACGCAGTATTTT.

This clonotype was seen a handful of times. V usage is TRBV7-2 and J usage is TRBJ2-1, with 7 bases matching TRBD1. The V segment lost 6 bases and the J segment 4 bases; nucleotides outside the gene matches: 12. This CDR3 contains 16 residues. Germline CDR1 is SGHTA and CDR2 is FQGNSA. In nucleotides, the CDR3 is TGTGCCAGCAGTACGAACAGGGGACACCTTTACAATGAGCAGTTCTTC. It codes for CASSTNRGHLYNEQFF.

The chain has TRBV25-1 and TRBJ2-3; perhaps D is TRBD1 or TRBD2 (7 bases each). The CDR3 has 11 amino acids. Germline values: CDR1 MGHDK, CDR2 SYGVNS. Trimming took off 4 bases at V and 14 bases at J, with 13 bases between the two ends. CDR3 amino acids: CASSGGRGLYF. The CDR3 nucleotides are TGTGCCAGCAGTGGGGGGAGGGGGCTGTATTTT.

Many counts were recorded for this clonotype. The chain is built from TRBV10-1 and TRBJ1-6, with D unresolved. The CDR3 totals 14 residues. Trimming cost V 4 bases and J 7 bases, with 11 bases left between them. Germline V gene sequence: CDR1 WNHNN, CDR2 SYGVQD (reference sequence). CDR3 protein: CASSVQDGNSPLHF. The CDR3 DNA reads TGCGCCAGCAGTGTTCAGGACGGGAATTCACCCCTCCACTTT.

This chain uses TRBV6-2 or TRBV6-3 with TRBJ2-7; D is unresolved. V gave up 6 bases and J gave up 2 bases, with 8 bases separating them. Per the germline V gene, CDR1 is MNHEY and CDR2 is SVGEGT. This CDR3 is 12 amino acids long. CDR3 DNA sequence: TGTGCCAGCAGCCCGAAGCCCTACGAGCAGTACTTC. Translated, it gives CASSPKPYEQYF.

This chain links TRBV29-1 with TRBJ1-1; 8 bases are shared with TRBD1. Germline V gene data show CDR1 as SQVTM and CDR2 as ANQGSEA. The trim removed 0 bases at V and 13 bases at J, leaving 4 bases unmatched. CDR3 size: 11 residues. Written as DNA, the CDR3 is TGCAGCGTTGAAGATGGACAGGGTGGTTTCTTT. This encodes CSVEDGQGGFF. Full variable domain (outside the CDR3, taken from reference TRBV29-1 and TRBJ1-1): SAVISQKPSRDICQRGTSLTIQCQVDSQVTMMFWYRQQPGQSLTLIATANQGSEATYESGFVIDKFPISRPNLTFSTLTVSNMSPEDSSIYLCSVEDGQGGFFGQGTRLTVV.

This clonotype was counted at least ten times. V gene TRBV5-6 combines with J gene TRBJ2-1, with D perhaps TRBD1 or TRBD2 (6 bases each). The CDR3 extends over 16 amino acids. CDR1 SGHDT and CDR2 YYEEEE come from the germline V gene. Between the trimmed V and J ends, which lost 3 bases and 2 bases, there was a span of 15 bases. The CDR3 DNA sequence: TGTGCCAGCAGCTCACTTGGCGGGACAACCTACAATGAGCAGTTCTTC. Protein sequence: CASSSLGGTTYNEQFF.

The chain is built from TRBV11-3 and TRBJ1-2, with 7 bases matching TRBD1. The V segment lost 5 bases and the J segment 6 bases; nucleotides outside the gene matches: 9. The CDR3 totals 14 residues. Germline CDR1 SGHNT, CDR2 YENEEA. As DNA, the CDR3 is TGTGCCAGCAGCCGAAGCCTGACAGGGAATGGCTACACCTTC. It yields the protein CASSRSLTGNGYTF.

This clonotype came up many times. The chain links TRBV29-1 to TRBJ2-7, with D maybe TRBD1 (6 bases). Trimming took off 6 bases at V and 2 bases at J, with 11 bases between the two ends. This CDR3 region has 12 residues. CDR1 and CDR2 from the germline V gene are SQVTM and ANQGSEA. CDR3 sequence reads: CSVKSGAYEQYF. The CDR3 nucleotides read TGCAGCGTGAAGTCAGGGGCCTACGAGCAGTACTTC.